Each of the 5 T cell receptor beta chains below was sequenced from the same sample in a study of shared clonotypes between healthy human individuals. Some clones are missing from TCRdb's copy, which holds only in-frame ones; the method was immunoSEQ multiplex PCR. Seen here are about 2.4 million clones, more than 85% observed once, and the top ten hold 0.35% to 0.45%. Sequencing input: naive CD4+ T cells from PBMCs. The subset denotes: CD45RA+ positively selected. These receptors all come from a young man in good health. Some clones in this sample may be carry-over from other donors' samples.

The J gene is TRBJ2-1, the V gene TRBV18, with a tentative D call TRBD1 (6 bases). V was shortened by 0 bases and J by 2 bases, with 17 bases between the two germline ends. This CDR3 spans 18 amino acids. The V gene's germline CDR1 is KGHSH and CDR2 LQKENI. CDR3 DNA sequence: TGTGCCAGCTCACCACCGTACGGACAGTCGGGACCCTACAATGAGCAGTTCTTC. Protein product: CASSPPYGQSGPYNEQFF.

The V call is TRBV2, the J call TRBJ1-5; D unclear. CDR3 size: 14 residues. CDR1 is SNHLY and CDR2 is FYNNEI in the germline V gene. The V gene lost 7 bases and the J gene lost 0 bases, with 10 bases spanning the gap. CDR3 in DNA: TGTGCCAGCATGCGGGAATATAGCAATCAGCCCCAGCATTTT. This gives the protein CASMREYSNQPQHF.

The chain links TRBV2 to TRBJ2-1; D may be TRBD2 (6 bases). Trimming shortened V by 1 base and J by 4 bases, and 11 bases separated the two germline ends. The CDR3 covers 15 residues. Germline V gene lookup returns CDR1 SNHLY and CDR2 FYNNEI. CDR3 DNA sequence: TGTGCCAGCAGTGAAGACGGGAGATCTTACAATGAGCAGTTCTTC. It encodes CASSEDGRSYNEQFF. The variable domain in full, completed from reference TRBV2 and TRBJ2-1, reads EPEVTQTPSHQVTQMGQEVILRCVPISNHLYFYWYRQILGQKVEFLVSFYNNEISEKSEIFDDQFSVERPDGSNFTLKIRSTKLEDSAMYFCASSEDGRSYNEQFFGPGTRLTVL.

This chain connects TRBV6-1 to TRBJ2-1; 10 bases agree with TRBD1. The junction had 14 bases not matched to a gene; V was cut back by 2 bases and J by 1 base. The germline V gene has CDR1 MNHNS and CDR2 SASEGT. The CDR3 is made up of 20 amino acids. The chain's CDR3 is CASSETTGGYNWISYNEQFF. The CDR3 region has the DNA TGTGCCAGCAGTGAAACGACAGGGGGCTACAACTGGATTTCCTACAATGAGCAGTTCTTC.

CDR3 in amino acids: CASRIAGSSEQYF. Here the CDR3 DNA reads TGTGCCAGTAGGATAGCAGGGTCGTCCGAGCAGTACTTC. The genes are TRBV2 and TRBJ2-7; TRBD1 is a possible D gene (5 bases). The CDR3 totals 13 residues. Trimming removed 9 bases from V and 6 bases from J, with 18 bases in between. Germline V gene data show CDR1 as SNHLY and CDR2 as FYNNEI.